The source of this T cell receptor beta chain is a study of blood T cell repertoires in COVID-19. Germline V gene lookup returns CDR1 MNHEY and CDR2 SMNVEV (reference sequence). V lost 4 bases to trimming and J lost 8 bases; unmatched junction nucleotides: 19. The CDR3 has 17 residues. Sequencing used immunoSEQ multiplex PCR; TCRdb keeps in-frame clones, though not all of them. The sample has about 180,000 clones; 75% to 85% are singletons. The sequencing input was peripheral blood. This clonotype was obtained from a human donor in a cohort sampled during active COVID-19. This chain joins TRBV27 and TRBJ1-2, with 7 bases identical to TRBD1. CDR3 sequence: CASSSPGQGVGLDGYTF. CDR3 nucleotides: TGTGCCAGCAGTTCCCCCGGGCAGGGGGTCGGGTTGGACGGCTACACCTTC.